This T cell receptor (beta chain) was identified in a study of glioma-infiltrating T cells after dendritic cell vaccination. Note on this clone: Its matching antigen is unknown.

Time point denoted: after dendritic cell vaccination, including at tumor progression/relapse. Patients had residual fresh-frozen tumor tissue and more than two years of survival data. PBMC sampling occurred before vaccination, two weeks after the third dose, and at progression. The CDR3 runs to 13 residues. J gave up 4 bases and V 8 bases, and 7 bases lay outside the gene matches. The germline gives CDR1 MNHNY, CDR2 SVGAGI (reference sequence). The study, taken as a whole, reports: Only a small number of patients had complete blood and tumor samples.

Profiled with immunoSEQ multiplex PCR; TCRdb holds only in-frame clones, not every one. The sample shows around 90,000 clones, 80% to 90% of them seen only once. The V gene is TRBV6-6, the J gene TRBJ1-2; TRBD1 matches 7 bases. The receptor comes from a human donor with glioblastoma. This specimen was blood, taken after dendritic cell vaccination. Written as DNA, the CDR3 is TGTGCCAGCGGTCCGGCAGGGGGCTATGGCTACACCTTC. Translating gives CASGPAGGYGYTF.